This T cell receptor (beta chain) derives from a study of T and B cells in COVID-19 patients. Germline CDR1 is MNHEY and CDR2 is SVGEGT. The V and J ends lost 6 bases and 6 bases respectively, with 12 bases between them. The length of the CDR3 is 13 residues. With respect to this clonotype: Antigen specificity is unknown.

Study-level findings and limits: Patients with COVID-19 reportedly showed strongly skewed T cell receptor beta variable and joining gene usage.

BIOMED2 TRB-A/B primer pools were used in multiplex TRB PCR. TCRdb reanalysed the multiplex PCR reads using MiXCR and keeps one entry per CDR3 protein. The sample holds around 20,000 distinct CDR3 sequences, approximately 29% seen once. TRB was amplified from about 250-500 ng of blood genomic DNA. The material sequenced was blood. The V call is TRBV6-2 or TRBV6-3, the J call TRBJ2-4; D is possibly TRBD1 or TRBD2 (5 bases each). The TCR was taken from a human donor who had recovered from COVID-19. CDR3 DNA: TGTGCCAGCAGCACGACAGAGGGAAACATTCAGTACTTC. Translated, it gives CASSTTEGNIQYF.